A single sample is the source of the 18 T cell receptor beta chains below, sequenced in a study of glioma-infiltrating T cells. Amplification of TCR alpha and beta CDR3 regions from RNA used iRepertoire nested multiplex PCR. TCRdb called the multiplex PCR reads again in MiXCR, with one record for every CDR3 protein. Of approximately 100,000 distinct CDR3 sequences listed, less than 30% are singletons. The sample comprised glioma tissue, nonneoplastic brain tissue, or PBMCs (not recorded which). The source of these receptors is a human donor with low-grade glioma or glioblastoma, undergoing nonglioma brain surgery, or in good health (not recorded which).

Only a few counts were recorded for this clonotype. The chain employs TRBV5-1 and TRBJ2-1; 8 bases are a match to TRBD2. Trimming took 0 bases from V and 6 from J; bases not matched to a gene: 2. Germline V gives CDR1 SGHRS, CDR2 YFSETQ. This CDR3 is built from 14 residues. CDR3: CASSLGGTSNEQFF. The CDR3 nucleotides are TGCGCCAGCAGCTTGGGCGGGACTAGCAATGAGCAGTTCTTC.

This clonotype was counted a few times. The chain joins TRBV12-3 or TRBV12-4 to TRBJ1-3; D perhaps matches TRBD1 (5 bases). The CDR3 contains 16 residues. Trimming took 3 bases from V and 0 from J, leaving 12 bases between them. This CDR3 is CASSFAGHYSGNTIYF. DNA for the CDR3: TGTGCCAGCAGTTTCGCCGGACATTACTCTGGAAACACCATATATTTT.

This clonotype was seen many times. The chain joins TRBV7-2 to TRBJ2-4, with D possibly matching TRBD1 (5 bases). The CDR3 is 15 residues long. CDR1 is SGHTA and CDR2 is FQGNSA in the germline V gene. Trimming removed 0 bases at V and 6 bases at J, with 12 bases between. DNA of the CDR3: TGTGCCAGCAGCTTAGCGTTTGACAGCGCAAACATTCAGTACTTC. Encoded protein: CASSLAFDSANIQYF.

As regards this clonotype: No DNA is shown, since the ends of the CDR3 on it are uncertain; the CDR3 is the one TCRdb lists. The chain carries TRBV5-1 and TRBJ2-3; the tabulated D call, TRBD1, remains unverified against the DNA. The CDR3 has 13 amino acids, counting both end residues. CDR1 SGHRS and CDR2 YFSETQ come from the germline V gene. The CDR3 region is CASSSGGEDTPYF.

Points on this clonotype: A much larger clone sits a single nucleotide away, making a read error possible. The CDR3 end shows no conserved phenylalanine or tryptophan, and so a read error is likely. The rearrangement joins TRBV3-1 to TRBJ2-1; D may be TRBD1 or TRBD2 (5 bases each). Deletions cut 4 bases from V and 7 bases from J, with 23 bases between. CDR1 and CDR2 from the germline V gene are LGHDT and YNNKEL (reference sequence). The CDR3 is made up of 17 amino acids. The CDR3 here is CASSPRSGTLRKNEQFL. CDR3 in DNA: TGTGCCAGCAGCCCAAGGTCCGGGACCCTCCGTAAAAATGAGCAGTTCCTC.

This clonotype was seen many times. The gene calls are TRBV6-6 and TRBJ1-1; D call uncertain. Trimming stripped 1 base from V and 0 bases from J, with 9 bases between. CDR3 size: 15 residues. Germline CDR1 and CDR2: MNHNY and SVGAGI (reference sequence). The CDR3 bases are TGTGCCAGCAGTTACTTTCCGACGGTGAACACTGAAGCTTTCTTT. Residues: CASSYFPTVNTEAFF.

Concerning this clonotype itself: This could be a read error, since a much larger clone is one nucleotide away. The chain recombines TRBV28 with TRBJ1-2; D unclear. CDR1 and CDR2 (germline): MDHEN, SYDVKM. The CDR3 covers 14 residues. V shed 1 base and J shed 3 bases, with 9 bases lying between them. CDR3 residues: CASSLLRGYYGYTF. The DNA of the CDR3 is TGTGCCAGCAGTTTATTACGGGGATACTATGGCTACACCTTC.

This clonotype was detected only a few times. J is TRBJ2-3 and V is TRBV18; 8 positions agree with TRBD1. CDR1 is KGHSH, CDR2 LQKENI, per germline. Trimming took 0 bases from V and 1 from J; bases not matched to a gene: 12. This CDR3 contains 19 residues. CDR3 nucleotide sequence: TGTGCCAGCTCACCACCAAATCAGAGACAGGGGTCAGGCACAGATACGCAGTATTTT. It is translated as CASSPPNQRQGSGTDTQYF.

This chain uses TRBV19 with TRBJ2-7, with D maybe TRBD1 (6 bases). Trimming took off 2 bases at V and 3 bases at J, with 14 bases between the two ends. CDR1 and CDR2 from the germline V gene are LNHDA and SQIVND (reference sequence). The CDR3 runs 15 residues. CDR3 nucleotides: TGTGCCAGTAGTATATACGGACAGCCGAACTACGAGCAGTACTTC. Translated: CASSIYGQPNYEQYF.

As to this clonotype: At one boundary the junction diverges from the germline segment, which might be a read error. The chain joins TRBV6-1 to TRBJ1-3; D is possibly TRBD1 (5 bases). The CDR3 contains 15 residues. Germline V gene sequence: CDR1 MNHNS, CDR2 SASEGT. The CDR3 here is CSSSELTDLCNTIYF. CDR3 in DNA: TGTTCCAGCAGTGAACTGACAGACTTATGTAACACCATATATTTT.

This clonotype was observed at least ten times. The chain combines TRBV20-1 with TRBJ1-5; D uncertain. Germline CDR1 DFQATT, CDR2 SNEGSKA (reference sequence). V was trimmed by 2 bases and J by 5 bases, leaving 13 bases between them. There are 14 residues in the CDR3. CDR3 in DNA: TGCAGTGCTAGATTCGGACCCATAGATCAGCCCCAGCATTTT. This codes for CSARFGPIDQPQHF.

The chain carries TRBV7-9 and TRBJ2-3, with 12 bases matching TRBD2. The length of the CDR3 is 14 residues. With V trimmed by 7 bases and J by 6 bases, 5 bases remained unmatched. CDR1 and CDR2 from the germline V gene are SEHNR and FQNEAQ (reference sequence). The CDR3 nucleotides are TGTGCCAGCAACCTAGCGGGGGGGAGGGATACGCAGTATTTT. This encodes CASNLAGGRDTQYF.

Of note for this clonotype: A junction boundary mismatches the germline segment, possibly from a read error. The chain is built from TRBV12-3 or TRBV12-4 and TRBJ2-3; 7 positions match TRBD2. The CDR3 has 15 residues. The CDR3 nucleotides are TGTGCCAGCACCGTCAGCGGGGCCTACACAGATAGGCAGTATTTT. Its protein is CASTVSGAYTDRQYF.

At least ten counts were recorded for this clonotype. V and J are TRBV6-2 or TRBV6-3 and TRBJ2-2; no definite D call. The CDR3 is 12 amino acids. The germline V gene has CDR1 MNHEY and CDR2 SVGEGT. The germline V and J ends were trimmed by 2 bases and 5 bases, with 3 bases remaining between them. The CDR3 is CASSYLTGELFF. The CDR3 coding sequence is TGTGCCAGCAGTTACCTGACCGGGGAGCTGTTTTTT.

This clonotype was detected many times. The CDR3 is CATTPTGYLQETQYF. The CDR3 coding sequence is TGTGCCACAACTCCTACAGGGTACCTCCAAGAGACCCAGTACTTC. This chain connects TRBV28 to TRBJ2-5, with TRBD1 as a possible D gene (6 bases). CDR1 is MDHEN and CDR2 is SYDVKM in the germline V gene. The germline V and J ends were trimmed by 10 bases and 1 base, with 19 bases remaining between them. The CDR3 sequence is 15 residues long.

The chain has TRBV20-1 and TRBJ1-1; D gene uncertain. Germline values: CDR1 DFQATT, CDR2 SNEGSKA (reference sequence). V lost 2 bases and J lost 10, with 17 bases in between. This CDR3 comprises 13 residues. The CDR3 coding sequence is TGCAGTGCTAGACAGAGCGCGAAAAAGTCAGCTTTCTTT. Translated: CSARQSAKKSAFF.

This clonotype appeared many times. This rearrangement joins TRBV6-1 to TRBJ2-1; D ambiguous. The V and J ends lost 5 bases and 7 bases respectively, with 9 bases between them. The CDR3 sequence is 12 residues long. Germline V gene sequence: CDR1 MNHNS, CDR2 SASEGT. Here the CDR3 DNA reads TGTGCCAGCAGTTCCGCGGCTAATGAGCAGTTCTTC. Protein product: CASSSAANEQFF.

Concerning this clonotype: The final CDR3 position lacks the conserved phenylalanine or tryptophan, pointing to a likely read error. The chain recombines TRBV7-9 with TRBJ1-2; D gene uncertain. The length of the CDR3 is 13 residues. CDR1 and CDR2 (germline): SEHNR, FQNEAQ (reference sequence). Between the trimmed V and J ends, which lost 4 bases and 7 bases, there was a span of 13 bases. CDR3 nucleotide sequence: TGTGCCAGCAGCTCGCCAAGGGAAGCTGGCTACACCCTC. It is translated as CASSSPREAGYTL.